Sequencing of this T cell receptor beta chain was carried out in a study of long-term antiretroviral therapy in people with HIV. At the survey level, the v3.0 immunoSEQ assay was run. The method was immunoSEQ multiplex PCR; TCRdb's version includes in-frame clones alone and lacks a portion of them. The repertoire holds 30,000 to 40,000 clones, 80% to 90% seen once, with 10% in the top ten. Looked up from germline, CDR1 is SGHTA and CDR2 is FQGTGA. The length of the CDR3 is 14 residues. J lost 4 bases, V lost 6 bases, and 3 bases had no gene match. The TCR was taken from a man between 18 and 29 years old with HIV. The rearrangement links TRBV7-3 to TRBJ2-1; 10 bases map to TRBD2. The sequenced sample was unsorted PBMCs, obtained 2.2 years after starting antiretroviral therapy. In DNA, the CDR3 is TGTGCCAGCAGTCGGACTAGCGGTTACAATGAGCAGTTCTTC. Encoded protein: CASSRTSGYNEQFF.